The 13 T cell receptor beta chains reported below all come from one sample, sequenced in a study of PD-1 blockade in classical Hodgkin lymphoma. Following autologous stem cell transplantation, relapse occurred in every patient, and exposure to brentuximab vedotin varied. The method was immunoSEQ multiplex PCR; TCRdb's version includes in-frame clones alone and lacks a portion of them. The sample shows 90,000 to 100,000 clones, roughly 89% of them seen only once. Sequencing was performed on peripheral blood mononuclear cells (PBMCs), taken at baseline. The receptor set was obtained from a human donor with classical Hodgkin lymphoma.

V gene TRBV27 combines with J gene TRBJ2-5, with 10 positions matching TRBD2. The CDR3 is 18 residues long. Germline trimming cut 0 bases from V and 7 bases from J; bases unmatched to any gene: 14. Germline V gives CDR1 MNHEY, CDR2 SMNVEV (reference sequence). In nucleotides, the CDR3 is TGTGCCAGCAGTTTATCGTTGGGACTAGCGTCCCCCAGGGGGACCCAGTACTTC. It specifies CASSLSLGLASPRGTQYF.

The V call is TRBV25-1, the J call TRBJ2-3, with D possibly matching TRBD2 (6 bases). CDR1 is MGHDK, CDR2 SYGVNS, per germline. The CDR3 loop spans 14 amino acids. Trimming took 6 bases from V and 4 from J, leaving 14 bases between them. CDR3 residues: CASSHSGSADTQYF. The CDR3 bases are TGTGCCAGCAGCCATAGCGGCTCGGCAGATACGCAGTATTTT.

The rearrangement links TRBV5-4 to TRBJ2-2; perhaps TRBD2 as D (5 bases). The length of the CDR3 is 14 residues. The V end was cut by 3 bases, the J end by 5 bases, with 11 bases between. Per the germline V gene, CDR1 is SGHNT and CDR2 is YYREEE (reference sequence). The CDR3 coding sequence is TGTGCCAGCAGCTCGAGGGAATTGACCGGGGAGCTGTTTTTT. This gives the protein CASSSRELTGELFF.

The V call is TRBV27, the J call TRBJ2-7; perhaps D is TRBD1 or TRBD2 (5 bases each). The CDR3 sequence is 14 residues long. The germline V gene encodes CDR1 MNHEY and CDR2 SMNVEV (reference sequence). V was trimmed by 5 bases and J by 4 bases, leaving 15 bases between them. This CDR3 reads CASSKREGPYEQYF. The DNA for the CDR3 is TGTGCCAGCAGTAAGCGAGAGGGGCCGTACGAGCAGTACTTC.

The chain links TRBV6-5 to TRBJ1-1; no firm D call. The CDR3 extends over 14 amino acids. The V end lost 2 bases, the J end lost 7 bases, and 14 bases lay between the germline ends. Looked up from germline, CDR1 is MNHEY and CDR2 is SVGAGI. The CDR3 DNA is TGTGCCAGCAGTTACAAGGATTTTCGAGATGAAGCTTTCTTT. Residues: CASSYKDFRDEAFF.

This rearrangement joins TRBV19 to TRBJ1-2; 8 bases are shared with TRBD1. The CDR3 has 15 residues. V was clipped by 4 bases and J by 4 bases; unmatched bases: 8. Germline CDR1 is LNHDA and CDR2 is SQIVND (reference sequence). In DNA form, the CDR3 reads TGTGCCAGTAGTACAGGACAGGGATACGCCTATGGCTACACCTTC. Translating gives CASSTGQGYAYGYTF.

The chain is built from TRBV5-5 and TRBJ1-1, with D uncertain. The CDR3 contains 13 residues. The V end lost 4 bases, the J end lost 5 bases, and 12 bases lay between the germline ends. Germline lookup yields CDR1 SGHKS and CDR2 YYEKEE (reference sequence). DNA for the CDR3: TGTGCCAGCAGCACCCGGACGGGGACTGAAGCTTTCTTT. Its translation: CASSTRTGTEAFF.

The sample holds a few counts of this clone. The chain joins TRBV6-5 to TRBJ2-5, with 10 bases identical to TRBD1. The CDR3 is 15 amino acids. CDR1 and CDR2 from the germline V gene are MNHEY and SVGAGI. J lost 5 bases, V lost 2 bases, and 5 bases had no gene match. The CDR3 loop reads CASSYRDRGGETQYF. Written as DNA, the CDR3 is TGTGCCAGCAGTTACCGGGACAGGGGAGGGGAGACCCAGTACTTC.

This clone appeared once. This chain joins TRBV10-3 and TRBJ2-1; TRBD2 agrees at 11 bases. There are 13 residues in the CDR3. V shed 8 bases and J 3 bases; nucleotides not matched to a gene: 0. In germline, CDR1 is ENHRY, CDR2 SYGVKD. The CDR3 nucleotides are TGTGCCATCGGGACTAGCGGCTACAATGAGCAGTTCTTC. Translated, it gives CAIGTSGYNEQFF.

V and J are TRBV4-1 and TRBJ2-7; the match to TRBD2 covers 9 bases. Germline V gives CDR1 MGHRA, CDR2 YSYEKL. V dropped 0 bases and J dropped 4; count of bases not matched to a gene: 7. The CDR3 extends over 16 amino acids. The CDR3 region has the DNA TGCGCCAGCAGCCAAGAAGATAGCGGGAGAGGATACGAGCAGTACTTC. Its translation: CASSQEDSGRGYEQYF.

This chain joins TRBV27 and TRBJ2-1; the D call may be TRBD1 or TRBD2 (6 bases each). The CDR3 runs 15 residues. Deletions cut 6 bases from V and 2 bases from J, with 14 bases between. Germline V lookup: CDR1 MNHEY, CDR2 SMNVEV (reference sequence). For the CDR3, the DNA is TGTGCCAGCAGCCCGGATGGGGGGCCCTACAATGAGCAGTTCTTC. Translation: CASSPDGGPYNEQFF.

This clone was observed a single time. The chain joins TRBV27 to TRBJ2-1; 11 nucleotides match TRBD2. V gave up 5 bases and J gave up 2 bases; unmatched junction bases: 17. CDR3 length: 20 amino acids. Germline-derived CDR1 and CDR2 are MNHEY and SMNVEV (reference sequence). CDR3 sequence reads: CASSPRPQLAGVLPYNEQFF. CDR3 DNA: TGTGCCAGCAGTCCTCGCCCACAACTAGCGGGAGTCCTACCCTACAATGAGCAGTTCTTC.

Here the CDR3 reads CASSPQRECRSTEAFF. CDR3 in DNA: TGTGCCAGCTCACCACAAAGGGAGTGCAGGAGCACTGAAGCTTTCTTT. This chain links TRBV18 with TRBJ1-1; the D is unclear. This CDR3 spans 16 amino acids. Germline CDR1 reads KGHSH; CDR2 reads LQKENI. V was clipped by 1 base and J by 4 bases, with 16 bases between them.